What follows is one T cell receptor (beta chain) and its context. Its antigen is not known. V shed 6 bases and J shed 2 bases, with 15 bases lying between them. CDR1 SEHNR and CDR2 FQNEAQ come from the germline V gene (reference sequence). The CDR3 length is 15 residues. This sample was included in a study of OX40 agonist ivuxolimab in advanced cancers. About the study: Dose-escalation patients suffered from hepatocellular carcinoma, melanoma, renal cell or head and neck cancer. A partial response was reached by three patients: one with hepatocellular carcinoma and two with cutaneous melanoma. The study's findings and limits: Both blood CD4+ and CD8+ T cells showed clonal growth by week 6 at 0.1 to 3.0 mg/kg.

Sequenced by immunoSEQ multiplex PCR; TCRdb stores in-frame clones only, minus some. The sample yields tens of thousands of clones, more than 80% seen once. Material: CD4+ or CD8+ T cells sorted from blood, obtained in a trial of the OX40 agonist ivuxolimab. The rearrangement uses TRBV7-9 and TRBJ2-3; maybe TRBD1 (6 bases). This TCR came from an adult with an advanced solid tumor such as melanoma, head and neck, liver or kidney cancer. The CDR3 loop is CASRPGALYTDTQYF. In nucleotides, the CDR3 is TGTGCCAGCAGGCCAGGGGCCTTATACACAGATACGCAGTATTTT.